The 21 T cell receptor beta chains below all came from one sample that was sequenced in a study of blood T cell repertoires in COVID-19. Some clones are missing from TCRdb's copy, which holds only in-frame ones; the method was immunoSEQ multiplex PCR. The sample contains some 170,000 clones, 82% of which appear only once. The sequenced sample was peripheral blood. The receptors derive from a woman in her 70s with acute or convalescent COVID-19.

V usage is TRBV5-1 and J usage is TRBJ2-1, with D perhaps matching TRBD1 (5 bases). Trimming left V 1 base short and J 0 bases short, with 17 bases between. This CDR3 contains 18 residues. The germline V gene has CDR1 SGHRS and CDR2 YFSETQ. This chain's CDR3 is CASSLRGFTTDSYNEQFF. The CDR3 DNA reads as TGCGCCAGCAGCTTGAGGGGATTTACGACAGACTCCTACAATGAGCAGTTCTTC.

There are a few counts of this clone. The CDR3, as DNA: TGCGCCAGCAGTGTCAACGCAGGCTATGGCTACACCTTC. This sequence encodes CASSVNAGYGYTF. This sequence joins TRBV10-2 and TRBJ1-2; D not resolved. The CDR3 is 13 residues long. Germline CDR1 is WSHSY and CDR2 is SAAADI. Trimming cost V 4 bases and J 4 bases, with 10 bases left between them.

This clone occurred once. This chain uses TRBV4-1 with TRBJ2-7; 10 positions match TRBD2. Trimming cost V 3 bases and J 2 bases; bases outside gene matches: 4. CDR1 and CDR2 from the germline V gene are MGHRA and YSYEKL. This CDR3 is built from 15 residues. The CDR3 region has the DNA TGCGCCAGCAGCCAGGGACTAGCGAAGACCTACGAGCAGTACTTC. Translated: CASSQGLAKTYEQYF.

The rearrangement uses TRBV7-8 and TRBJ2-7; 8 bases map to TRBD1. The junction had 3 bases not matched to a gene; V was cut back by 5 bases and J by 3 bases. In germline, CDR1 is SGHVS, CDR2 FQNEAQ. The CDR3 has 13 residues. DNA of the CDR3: TGTGCCAGCAGCCAGGGACAGGTCTACGAGCAGTACTTC. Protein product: CASSQGQVYEQYF.

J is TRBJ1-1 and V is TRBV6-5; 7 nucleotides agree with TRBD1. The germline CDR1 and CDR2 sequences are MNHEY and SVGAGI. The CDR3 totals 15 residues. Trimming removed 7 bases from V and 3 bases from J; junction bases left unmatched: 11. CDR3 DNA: TGTGCCAGCACCAACGACATGACAGGGCACACTGAAGCTTTCTTT. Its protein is CASTNDMTGHTEAFF.

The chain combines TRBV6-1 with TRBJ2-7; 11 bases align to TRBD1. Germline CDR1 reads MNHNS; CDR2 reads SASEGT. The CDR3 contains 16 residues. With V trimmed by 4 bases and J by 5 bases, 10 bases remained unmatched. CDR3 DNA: TGTGCCAGCAGTGGTAAGGACAGGGGGCTTATGGACGAGCAGTACTTC. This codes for CASSGKDRGLMDEQYF.

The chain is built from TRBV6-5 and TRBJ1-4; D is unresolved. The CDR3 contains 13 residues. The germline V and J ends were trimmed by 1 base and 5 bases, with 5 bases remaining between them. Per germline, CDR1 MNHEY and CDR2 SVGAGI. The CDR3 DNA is TGTGCCAGCAGTTACTTCCAAAATGAAAAACTGTTTTTT. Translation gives CASSYFQNEKLFF.

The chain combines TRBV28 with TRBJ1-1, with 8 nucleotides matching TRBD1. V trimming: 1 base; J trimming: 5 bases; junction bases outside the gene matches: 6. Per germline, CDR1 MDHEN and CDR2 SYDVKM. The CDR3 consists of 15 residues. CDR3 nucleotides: TGTGCCAGCAGTTTATTCAGGGGGCTAGGAACTGAAGCTTTCTTT. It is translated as CASSLFRGLGTEAFF. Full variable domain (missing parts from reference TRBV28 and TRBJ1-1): DVKVTQSSRYLVKRTGEKVFLECVQDMDHENMFWYRQDPGLGLRLIYFSYDVKMKEKGDIPEGYSVSREKKERFSLILESASTNQTSMYLCASSLFRGLGTEAFFGQGTRLTVV.

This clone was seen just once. This chain's CDR3 is CASSRSGGDYYEQYF. The CDR3 coding sequence is TGTGCCAGCAGCCGAAGCGGGGGGGATTACTACGAGCAGTACTTC. The chain employs TRBV2 and TRBJ2-7; 10 bases fit TRBD2. The V gene end was trimmed by 6 bases and the J gene end by 3 bases; junction bases not matched to a gene: 8. CDR1 SNHLY and CDR2 FYNNEI come from the germline V gene. CDR3 length equals 15 residues.

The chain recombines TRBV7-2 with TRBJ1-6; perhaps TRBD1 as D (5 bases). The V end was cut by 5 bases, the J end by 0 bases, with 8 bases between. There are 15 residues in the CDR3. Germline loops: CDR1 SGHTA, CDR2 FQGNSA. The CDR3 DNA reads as TGTGCCAGCAGCAGAGACAGCTCCTATAATTCACCCCTCCACTTT. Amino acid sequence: CASSRDSSYNSPLHF. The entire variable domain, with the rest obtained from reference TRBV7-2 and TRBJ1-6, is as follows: GAGVSQSPSNKVTEKGKDVELRCDPISGHTALYWYRQSLGQGLEFLIYFQGNSAPDKSGLPSDRFSAERTGGSVSTLTIQRTQQEDSAVYLCASSRDSSYNSPLHFGNGTRLTVT.

CDR3 sequence reads: CASSVDPLQGYNSPLHF. In DNA, the CDR3 is TGTGCCAGCAGCGTAGACCCCCTGCAGGGCTATAATTCACCCCTCCACTTT. The genes are TRBV9 and TRBJ1-6, with D perhaps matching TRBD1 (5 bases). V lost 0 bases and J lost 3, with 13 bases in between. CDR1 and CDR2 from the germline V gene are SGDLS and YYNGEE. This CDR3 comprises 17 residues.

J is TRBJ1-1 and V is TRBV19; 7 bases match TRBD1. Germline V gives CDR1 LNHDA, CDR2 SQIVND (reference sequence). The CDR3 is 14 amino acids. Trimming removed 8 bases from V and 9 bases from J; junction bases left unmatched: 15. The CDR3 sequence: CASRQAEGTVKAFF. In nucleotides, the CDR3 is TGTGCCAGTCGTCAGGCGGAGGGGACAGTGAAAGCTTTCTTT.

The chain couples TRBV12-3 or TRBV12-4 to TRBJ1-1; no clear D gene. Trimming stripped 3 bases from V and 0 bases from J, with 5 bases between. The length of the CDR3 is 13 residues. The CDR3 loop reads CASSFQMNTEAFF. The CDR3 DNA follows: TGTGCCAGCAGTTTTCAGATGAACACTGAAGCTTTCTTT.

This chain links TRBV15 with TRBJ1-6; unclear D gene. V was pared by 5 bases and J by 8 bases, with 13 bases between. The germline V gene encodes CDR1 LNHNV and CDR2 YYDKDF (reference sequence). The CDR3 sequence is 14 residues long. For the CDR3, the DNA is TGTGCCACCAGCCCAGTTAAGAGGGATTCACCCCTCCACTTT. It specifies CATSPVKRDSPLHF.

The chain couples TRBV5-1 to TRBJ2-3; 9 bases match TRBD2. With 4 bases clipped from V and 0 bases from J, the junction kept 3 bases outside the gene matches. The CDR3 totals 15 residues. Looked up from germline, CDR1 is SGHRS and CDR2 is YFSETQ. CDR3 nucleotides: TGCGCCAGCAGCGCGACTAGCGGTAGCACAGATACGCAGTATTTT. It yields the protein CASSATSGSTDTQYF.

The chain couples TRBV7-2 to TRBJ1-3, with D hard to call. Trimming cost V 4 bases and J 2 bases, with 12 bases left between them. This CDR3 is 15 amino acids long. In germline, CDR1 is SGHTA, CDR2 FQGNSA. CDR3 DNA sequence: TGTGCCAGCAGCTATTCCTACCCCGCTGGAAACACCATATATTTT. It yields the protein CASSYSYPAGNTIYF.

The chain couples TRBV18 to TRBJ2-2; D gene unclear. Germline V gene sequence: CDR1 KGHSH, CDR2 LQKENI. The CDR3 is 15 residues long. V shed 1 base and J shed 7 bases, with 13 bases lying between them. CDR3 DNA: TGTGCCAGCTCACCACAAAACCAGAGACTCGGGGAGCTGTTTTTT. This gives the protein CASSPQNQRLGELFF.

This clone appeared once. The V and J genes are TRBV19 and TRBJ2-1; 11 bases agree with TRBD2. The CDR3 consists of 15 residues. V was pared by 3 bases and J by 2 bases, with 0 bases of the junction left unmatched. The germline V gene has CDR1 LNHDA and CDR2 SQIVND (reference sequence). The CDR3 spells CASSMTSGTYNEQFF. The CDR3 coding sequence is TGTGCCAGTAGTATGACTAGCGGGACCTACAATGAGCAGTTCTTC.

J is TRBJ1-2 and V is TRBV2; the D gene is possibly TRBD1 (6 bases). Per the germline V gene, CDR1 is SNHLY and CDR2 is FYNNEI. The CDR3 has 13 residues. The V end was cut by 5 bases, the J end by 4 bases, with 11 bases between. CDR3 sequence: CASSTTGSYGYTF. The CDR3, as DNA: TGTGCCAGCAGTACTACAGGGTCCTATGGCTACACCTTC.

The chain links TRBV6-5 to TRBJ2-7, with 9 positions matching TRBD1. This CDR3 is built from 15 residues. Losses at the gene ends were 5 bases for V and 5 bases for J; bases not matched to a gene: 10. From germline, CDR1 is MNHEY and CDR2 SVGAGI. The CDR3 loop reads CASSPRGTGRNEQYF. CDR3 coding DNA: TGTGCCAGCAGTCCGCGCGGGACAGGGAGGAACGAGCAGTACTTC.

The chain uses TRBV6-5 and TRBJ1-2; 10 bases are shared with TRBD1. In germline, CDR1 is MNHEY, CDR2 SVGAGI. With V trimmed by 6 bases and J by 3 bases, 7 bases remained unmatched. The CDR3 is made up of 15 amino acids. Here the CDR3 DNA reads TGTGCCAGCAGCTCTAGGGACAGGGGTGACTATGGCTACACCTTC. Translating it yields CASSSRDRGDYGYTF.